This T cell receptor (beta chain) was sequenced in a study of blood T cell repertoires in COVID-19. Study-level background: The origin of the acute and convalescent COVID-19 samples was the United States, Italy and Spain. Nucleic acid was either cDNA or gDNA, and it came from T cells, B-cell-depleted T cells, or PBMCs.

Methods used by the authors: Amplification of reference gene primers was used by the study to estimate nucleated cell counts. Clones were sequenced by immunoSEQ multiplex PCR, and TCRdb holds only the in-frame ones, with some missing. The DNA was the basis for D and trimming; V, J and clone size are from that table. The sample has about 80,000 clones; roughly 85% are singletons. The clonotype was recovered from a woman in her seventies with acute or convalescent COVID-19. Sequenced input: peripheral blood.

The CDR3 loop reads CASSEAVASIFNYGYTF. CDR3 sequence (DNA): TGTGCCAGCAGTGAAGCTGTAGCATCCATATTTAACTATGGCTACACCTTC. The V and J genes are TRBV6-1 and TRBJ1-2; D not resolved. Germline V gives CDR1 MNHNS, CDR2 SASEGT. Trimming cost V 0 bases and J 1 base, with 15 bases left between them. The CDR3 has 17 residues.